These 32 T cell receptor beta chains came from one sample sequenced in a study of technical replicates of blood from several donors. Assay: immunoSEQ multiplex PCR; the TCRdb copy retains only in-frame clones and omits some. The sample includes 40,000 to 55,000 clones, around 95% of them seen just once. The specimen was T cells isolated from PBMCs. All receptors come from a human donor in good health.

CDR3 nucleotide sequence: TGTGCCAGCAGCTTAGGAACAAATCTTTTCACAGATACGCAGTATTTT. This sequence encodes CASSLGTNLFTDTQYF. The chain recombines TRBV7-2 with TRBJ2-3; no definite D call. V was clipped by 1 base and J by 2 bases, with 13 bases between them. Germline CDR1 SGHTA, CDR2 FQGNSA. This CDR3 has 16 amino acids.

The rearrangement joins TRBV13 to TRBJ1-2, with 8 bases that match TRBD1. From germline, CDR1 is PRHDT and CDR2 FYEKMQ (reference sequence). V shed 3 bases, J shed 4 bases, and the junction held 13 bases outside the gene matches. This CDR3 comprises 17 residues. The CDR3 DNA reads as TGTGCCAGCAGCTTCAAGACAGGGGCGATTGGACCCTATGGCTACACCTTC. Protein product: CASSFKTGAIGPYGYTF.

The rearrangement uses TRBV4-1 and TRBJ2-7; D is ambiguous. V lost 0 bases and J 2 bases, leaving 8 bases between the germline ends. The germline CDR1 and CDR2 sequences are MGHRA and YSYEKL. This CDR3 is 14 amino acids long. CDR3 protein: CASSQDPAAYEQYF. DNA for the CDR3: TGCGCCAGCAGCCAAGATCCCGCGGCCTACGAGCAGTACTTC.

The chain has TRBV2 and TRBJ2-1; 7 bases are a match to TRBD2. Per the germline V gene, CDR1 is SNHLY and CDR2 is FYNNEI. V was clipped by 9 bases and J by 7 bases; unmatched bases: 12. The CDR3 totals 14 residues. CDR3 residues: CASLGEGWVNEQFF. The CDR3 coding sequence is TGTGCCAGTCTGGGGGAGGGATGGGTAAATGAGCAGTTCTTC.

The gene calls are TRBV10-3 and TRBJ1-2; perhaps TRBD1 as D (5 bases). Per germline, CDR1 ENHRY and CDR2 SYGVKD. The CDR3 consists of 16 residues. Trimming pared 4 bases from V and 3 bases from J, leaving 18 bases between. The CDR3 region has the DNA TGTGCCATCAGTGTTGGGGCCAGCCTCACCGACTATGGCTACACCTTC. Its translation is CAISVGASLTDYGYTF.

The V call is TRBV11-2, the J call TRBJ1-1; no clear D gene. CDR3 size: 13 residues. V dropped 2 bases and J dropped 2 bases, with 6 bases sitting between them. CDR1 and CDR2 (germline): SGHAT, FQNNGV. The CDR3 spells CASSLNGNTEAFF. The CDR3 DNA is TGTGCCAGCAGCTTAAACGGTAACACTGAAGCTTTCTTT.

J is TRBJ2-1 and V is TRBV6-4, with 13 bases fitting TRBD2. Germline-derived CDR1 and CDR2 are MRHNA and SNTAGT. V trimming: 5 bases; J trimming: 9 bases; junction bases outside the gene matches: 4. The CDR3 totals 14 residues. The CDR3 region is CASSRTSGSVEQFF. CDR3 DNA sequence: TGTGCCAGCAGTCGGACTAGCGGGAGTGTTGAGCAGTTCTTC.

This rearrangement joins TRBV6-5 to TRBJ2-7, with a tentative D call TRBD2 (6 bases). CDR3 length: 14 amino acids. Germline V CDR1 and CDR2: MNHEY, SVGAGI. V shed 5 bases and J shed 3 bases, with 14 bases lying between them. CDR3 bases: TGTGCCAGCAGTCCCGGGGGTCTTTTCTACGAGCAGTACTTC. It specifies CASSPGGLFYEQYF.

This chain uses TRBV28 with TRBJ2-7; TRBD1 matches 11 bases. V shed 8 bases and J 4 bases; nucleotides not matched to a gene: 7. The germline V gene encodes CDR1 MDHEN and CDR2 SYDVKM. The CDR3 is 14 residues long. CDR3 sequence reads: CASLGQGAIYEQYF. The CDR3, as DNA: TGTGCCAGCCTCGGACAGGGGGCGATATACGAGCAGTACTTC. The variable domain in full, with the rest retrieved from reference TRBV28 and TRBJ2-7, is DVKVTQSSRYLVKRTGEKVFLECVQDMDHENMFWYRQDPGLGLRLIYFSYDVKMKEKGDIPEGYSVSREKKERFSLILESASTNQTSMYLCASLGQGAIYEQYFGPGTRLTVT.

CDR3 loop: CASSLAGGAYEQYF. In DNA form, the CDR3 reads TGTGCCAGCAGCTTAGCAGGGGGAGCCTACGAGCAGTACTTC. The chain links TRBV7-9 to TRBJ2-7; D is perhaps TRBD1 (6 bases). CDR3 length: 14 residues. Germline V lookup: CDR1 SEHNR, CDR2 FQNEAQ (reference sequence). The V end was cut by 0 bases, the J end by 2 bases, with 8 bases between. The full variable domain, its missing parts supplied by reference TRBV7-9 and TRBJ2-7, is DTGVSQNPRHKITKRGQNVTFRCDPISEHNRLYWYRQTLGQGPEFLTYFQNEAQLEKSRLLSDRFSAERPKGSFSTLEIQRTEQGDSAMYLCASSLAGGAYEQYFGPGTRLTVT.

The chain is built from TRBV11-3 and TRBJ2-7; perhaps TRBD1 as D (6 bases). Germline V gene lookup returns CDR1 SGHNT and CDR2 YENEEA. CDR3 length equals 13 residues. V shed 3 bases and J shed 2 bases, with 8 bases lying between them. The CDR3 is CASSFRTAYEQYF. CDR3 coding DNA: TGTGCCAGCAGCTTCAGGACAGCCTACGAGCAGTACTTC.

The genes are TRBV6-5 and TRBJ2-7; a possible D gene is TRBD2 (5 bases). Germline lookup yields CDR1 MNHEY and CDR2 SVGAGI. V was trimmed by 2 bases and J by 5 bases, leaving 10 bases between them. This CDR3 comprises 13 residues. Here the CDR3 DNA reads TGTGCCAGCAGTTACAACCTAGCCCACGAGCAGTACTTC. Translating it yields CASSYNLAHEQYF.

The V and J genes are TRBV11-3 and TRBJ1-2; D not certain. The CDR3 loop spans 14 amino acids. V was shortened by 1 base and J by 11 bases, with 17 bases between the two germline ends. CDR1 and CDR2 from the germline V gene are SGHNT and YENEEA. In DNA form, the CDR3 reads TGTGCCAGCAGCTTAGGGATTGGGAGGTTCGATTACACCTTC. Amino acids: CASSLGIGRFDYTF.

The J gene is TRBJ1-2, the V gene TRBV9; 7 bases align to TRBD1. Looked up from germline, CDR1 is SGDLS and CDR2 is YYNGEE. The ends lost 3 bases at V and 8 bases at J; junction bases unmatched: 13. The CDR3 contains 15 residues. The CDR3 nucleotides read TGTGCCAGCAGCGCTTCTAGACAGGGTCGTTACGGCTACACCTTC. Its translation is CASSASRQGRYGYTF.

This clone was counted a few times. V gene TRBV10-1 combines with J gene TRBJ1-5; D is unclear. The CDR3 loop spans 10 amino acids. CDR1 is WNHNN, CDR2 SYGVQD, per germline (reference sequence). V shed 10 bases and J shed 4 bases, with 5 bases lying between them. For the CDR3, the DNA is TGCGCCACCTTGAATCAGCCCCAGCATTTT. It translates to CATLNQPQHF.

CDR3 bases: TGTGCCAGCAGCTTGGGAGGCGGCAATGAGCAGTTCTTC. Translated, it gives CASSLGGGNEQFF. The V call is TRBV7-3, the J call TRBJ2-1; a weak D match, TRBD2 (6 bases). CDR3 size: 13 residues. Trimming shortened V by 3 bases and J by 6 bases, and 9 bases separated the two germline ends. CDR1 SGHTA and CDR2 FQGTGA come from the germline V gene. Based on the CDR3 plus reference TRBV7-3 and TRBJ2-1, the full variable domain is GAGVSQTPSNKVTEKGKYVELRCDPISGHTALYWYRQSLGQGPEFLIYFQGTGAADDSGLPNDRFFAVRPEGSVSTLKIQRTERGDSAVYLCASSLGGGNEQFFGPGTRLTVL.

V and J are TRBV10-1 and TRBJ2-3, with unresolved D. This CDR3 is 12 amino acids long. With 10 bases removed from V and 4 bases from J, the gap between germline ends came to 12 bases. Germline V gene sequence: CDR1 WNHNN, CDR2 SYGVQD (reference sequence). The CDR3 region has the DNA TGCGCCACCTTATATCCCCCAGATACGCAGTATTTT. Amino acids: CATLYPPDTQYF.

The chain employs TRBV29-1 and TRBJ2-1, with 7 positions matching TRBD1. The germline V gene has CDR1 SQVTM and CDR2 ANQGSEA. The length of the CDR3 is 12 residues. V shed 3 bases and J 13 bases; nucleotides not matched to a gene: 9. CDR3 DNA sequence: TGCAGCGTTGACCTACAGGGGACGAGCCAGTTCTTC. Protein: CSVDLQGTSQFF.

V and J are TRBV6-1 and TRBJ1-1; the D gene is possibly TRBD1 (6 bases). V was shortened by 9 bases and J by 5 bases, with 16 bases between the two germline ends. The CDR3 is 13 amino acids. Germline assignment: CDR1 MNHNS and CDR2 SASEGT. CDR3 loop: CASTGLSLTEAFF. The CDR3 DNA follows: TGTGCCAGTACAGGGTTGAGTTTAACTGAAGCTTTCTTT.

V gene TRBV4-1 combines with J gene TRBJ2-1; the match to TRBD2 covers 9 bases. J was trimmed by 7 bases and V by 2 bases; bases with no gene match: 6. Germline V lookup: CDR1 MGHRA, CDR2 YSYEKL. CDR3 length: 15 amino acids. The chain's CDR3 is CASSQPTSGSNEQFF. The CDR3 nucleotides read TGCGCCAGCAGCCAACCTACTAGCGGGTCTAATGAGCAGTTCTTC.

This chain uses TRBV7-8 with TRBJ1-2; 8 positions agree with TRBD1. This CDR3 contains 13 residues. The J segment lost 11 bases and the V segment lost 4 bases, leaving 9 bases of the junction unmatched. Germline-derived CDR1 and CDR2 are SGHVS and FQNEAQ. The CDR3 is CASSSQGARTYTF. DNA for the CDR3: TGTGCCAGCAGCTCCCAGGGGGCTCGGACGTACACCTTC.

V and J are TRBV9 and TRBJ2-3, with TRBD2 matching 9 bases. The germline V gene has CDR1 SGDLS and CDR2 YYNGEE. J gave up 2 bases and V 0 bases, and 7 bases lay outside the gene matches. The CDR3 has 17 amino acids. CDR3 loop: CASSVGMLAGPTDTQYF. For the CDR3, the DNA is TGTGCCAGCAGCGTAGGGATGCTAGCGGGACCCACAGATACGCAGTATTTT.

The chain joins TRBV27 to TRBJ1-5, with D possibly matching TRBD1 (5 bases). In germline, CDR1 is MNHEY, CDR2 SMNVEV (reference sequence). V lost 0 bases and J lost 2, with 8 bases in between. The CDR3 consists of 15 residues. The CDR3, as DNA: TGTGCCAGCAGTTTATCGATCAGGGGCAATCAGCCCCAGCATTTT. It codes for CASSLSIRGNQPQHF.

V usage is TRBV6-4 and J usage is TRBJ2-3, with 7 bases lining up with TRBD1. The CDR3 is 14 residues long. The junction had 9 bases not matched to a gene; V was cut back by 8 bases and J by 4 bases. Germline V gene lookup returns CDR1 MRHNA and CDR2 SNTAGT. CDR3 bases: TGTGCCAGCGTACTCGGGACAGATGCAGATACGCAGTATTTT. This translates into CASVLGTDADTQYF.

CDR3: CASSLADSQETQYF. DNA for the CDR3: TGCGCCAGCAGCTTGGCCGACAGTCAAGAGACCCAGTACTTC. The V call is TRBV5-1, the J call TRBJ2-5; TRBD1 is a possible D gene (5 bases). Germline CDR1 reads SGHRS; CDR2 reads YFSETQ. This CDR3 has 14 residues. V lost 0 bases to trimming and J lost 2 bases, with 8 bases between them.

The CDR3 DNA follows: TGTGCCAGCAGCTCCGGGACAGGTATGAACACTGAAGCTTTCTTT. Translation: CASSSGTGMNTEAFF. The chain employs TRBV11-2 and TRBJ1-1; 8 bases match TRBD1. V lost 4 bases to trimming and J lost 0 bases; unmatched junction nucleotides: 4. Germline-derived CDR1 and CDR2 are SGHAT and FQNNGV. The CDR3 loop spans 15 amino acids.

The sample holds one count of this clone. The chain employs TRBV6-6 and TRBJ1-3; TRBD1 aligns across 7 bases. CDR1 is MNHNY and CDR2 is SVGAGI in the germline V gene (reference sequence). This CDR3 has 16 residues. With V trimmed by 6 bases and J by 4 bases, 12 bases remained unmatched. This CDR3 reads CASSFIGGAVGNTIYF. The CDR3 DNA sequence: TGTGCCAGCAGCTTTATAGGGGGCGCGGTAGGAAACACCATATATTTT.

The J gene is TRBJ2-1, the V gene TRBV2; D not certain. The CDR3 spans 12 residues. Germline lookup yields CDR1 SNHLY and CDR2 FYNNEI. The germline V and J ends were trimmed by 5 bases and 6 bases, with 8 bases remaining between them. CDR3 in DNA: TGTGCCAGCAGTCCCCAGTCCAATGAGCAGTTCTTC. It codes for CASSPQSNEQFF.

The chain has TRBV5-1 and TRBJ2-1, with D possibly matching TRBD2 (6 bases). V was trimmed by 6 bases and J by 5 bases, leaving 15 bases between them. This CDR3 is built from 14 residues. CDR1 is SGHRS, CDR2 YFSETQ, per germline. The CDR3 sequence: CASNSPGGNNEQFF. The CDR3 DNA reads as TGCGCCAGCAACTCCCCTGGGGGGAACAATGAGCAGTTCTTC.

This rearrangement joins TRBV19 to TRBJ2-4; 9 bases map to TRBD1. The CDR3 totals 14 residues. Trimming cost V 5 bases and J 7 bases; bases outside gene matches: 6. CDR1 is LNHDA, CDR2 SQIVND, per germline (reference sequence). CDR3 sequence: CASSPVGTGNIQYF. The CDR3 bases are TGTGCCAGTAGTCCGGTAGGGACAGGGAACATTCAGTACTTC.

The DNA for the CDR3 is TGTGCCAGCAGCTTAGGTTGGCGGGAAATTCACAATGAGCAGTTCTTC. Its translation: CASSLGWREIHNEQFF. This chain uses TRBV11-2 with TRBJ2-1; D might be TRBD2 (6 bases). The germline V and J ends were trimmed by 1 base and 5 bases, with 15 bases remaining between them. There are 16 residues in the CDR3. The germline V gene encodes CDR1 SGHAT and CDR2 FQNNGV.

J is TRBJ2-5 and V is TRBV28; TRBD2 matches 7 bases. The CDR3 is 16 amino acids. V shed 2 bases and J 2 bases; nucleotides not matched to a gene: 8. CDR1 is MDHEN and CDR2 is SYDVKM in the germline V gene. CDR3 residues: CASSLVAGDLQETQYF. In DNA form, the CDR3 reads TGTGCCAGCAGTTTAGTAGCGGGTGACTTACAAGAGACCCAGTACTTC.